The entry that follows covers one T cell receptor (beta chain) sequence. Its matching antigen is unknown. Data came from immunoSEQ multiplex PCR; TCRdb stores just in-frame clones and leaves some out. The top ten clones hold about 12% of a sample with about 99,000 clones, 90% to 95% of them seen once. This sample is part of a study of T cell responses to AZD1222 COVID-19 vaccine. Study findings and constraints: Nearly half of the spike-specific TCRs reportedly recognize variant regions that carry no mutations. After the peak T cell response, and only then, were repertoires sampled. The study found vaccine-associated CD4 TCRs spanning spike, dominant at 160-218 and 743-854.

V was trimmed by 0 bases and J by 0 bases, leaving 10 bases between them. The CDR3 has 16 amino acids. Germline V lookup: CDR1 SGHRS, CDR2 YFSETQ. Source: peripheral blood, taken on day 0 of AZD1222 vaccination. The clonotype originates from an adult in good health. The rearrangement joins TRBV5-1 to TRBJ1-3, with a weak D call TRBD1 (5 bases). The CDR3 nucleotides are TGCGCCAGCAGCTTGGAACAGGCAAGCTCTGGAAACACCATATATTTT. Amino acids: CASSLEQASSGNTIYF.